The source of this TCR beta chain is a study of blood T cell repertoires in COVID-19. Study as a whole: Sources were T cells, B-cell-depleted T cells, or PBMCs; the material itself was cDNA or gDNA.

The protocol was immunoSEQ multiplex PCR, while the TCRdb copy is restricted to in-frame clones and leaves out a portion. The table includes 150,000 to 200,000 clones, over 70% detected once. CDR1 and CDR2 from the germline V gene are SGHTA and FQGNSA. V lost 6 bases and J 5 bases, leaving 13 bases between the germline ends. This CDR3 is 13 amino acids long. Sequenced input: peripheral blood. The TCR comes from a woman aged 55-69 years with acute or convalescent COVID-19. The chain recombines TRBV7-2 with TRBJ2-5, with a tentative D call TRBD1 (8 bases). Written as DNA, the CDR3 is TGTGCCAGCAGTTACAGGGGGGGCGAGACCCAGTACTTC. It is translated as CASSYRGGETQYF.